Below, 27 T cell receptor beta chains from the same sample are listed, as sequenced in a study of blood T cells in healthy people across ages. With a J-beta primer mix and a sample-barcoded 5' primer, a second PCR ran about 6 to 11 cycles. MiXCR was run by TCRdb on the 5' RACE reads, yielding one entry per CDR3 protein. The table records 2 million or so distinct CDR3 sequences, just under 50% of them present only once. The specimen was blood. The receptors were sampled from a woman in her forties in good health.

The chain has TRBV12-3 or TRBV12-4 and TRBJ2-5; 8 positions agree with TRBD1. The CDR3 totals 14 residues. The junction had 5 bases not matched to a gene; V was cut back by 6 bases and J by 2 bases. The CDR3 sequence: CASRWGQEQETQYF. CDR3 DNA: TGTGCCAGCAGATGGGGACAGGAGCAAGAGACCCAGTACTTC.

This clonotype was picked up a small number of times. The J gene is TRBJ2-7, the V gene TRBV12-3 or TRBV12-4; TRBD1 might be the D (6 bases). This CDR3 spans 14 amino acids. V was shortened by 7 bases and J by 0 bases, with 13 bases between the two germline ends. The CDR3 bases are TGTGCCAGCACCCTAAGGGGGAGCTCCTACGAGCAGTACTTC. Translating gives CASTLRGSSYEQYF.

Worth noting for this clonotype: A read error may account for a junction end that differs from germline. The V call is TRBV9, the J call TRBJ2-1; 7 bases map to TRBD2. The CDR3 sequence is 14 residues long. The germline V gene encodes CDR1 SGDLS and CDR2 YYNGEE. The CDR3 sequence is CASSVALAVNGQFF. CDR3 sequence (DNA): TGTGCCAGCAGCGTAGCTCTAGCGGTTAATGGGCAGTTCTTC.

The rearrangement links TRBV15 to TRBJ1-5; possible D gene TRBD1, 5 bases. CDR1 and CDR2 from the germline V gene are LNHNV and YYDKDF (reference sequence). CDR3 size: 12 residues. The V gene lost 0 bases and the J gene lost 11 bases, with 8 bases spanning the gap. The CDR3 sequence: CATSRDRTSQHF. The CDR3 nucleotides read TGTGCCACCAGCAGAGATCGGACATCCCAGCATTTT.

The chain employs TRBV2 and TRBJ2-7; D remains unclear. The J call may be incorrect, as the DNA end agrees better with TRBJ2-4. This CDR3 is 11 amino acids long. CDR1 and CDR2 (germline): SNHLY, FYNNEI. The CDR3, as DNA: TGTGCCAGCAGGAACCTAAACATTCAGTACTTC. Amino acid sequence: CASRNLNIQYF.

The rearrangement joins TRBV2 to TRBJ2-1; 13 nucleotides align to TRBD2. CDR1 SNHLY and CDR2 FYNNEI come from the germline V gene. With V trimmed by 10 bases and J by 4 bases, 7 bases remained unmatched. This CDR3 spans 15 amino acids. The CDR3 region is CATEGGLAGYNEQFF. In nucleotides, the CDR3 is TGTGCCACAGAAGGGGGACTAGCGGGGTACAATGAGCAGTTCTTC. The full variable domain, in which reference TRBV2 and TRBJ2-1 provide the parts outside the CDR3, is EPEVTQTPSHQVTQMGQEVILRCVPISNHLYFYWYRQILGQKVEFLVSFYNNEISEKSEIFDDQFSVERPDGSNFTLKIRSTKLEDSAMYFCATEGGLAGYNEQFFGPGTRLTVL.

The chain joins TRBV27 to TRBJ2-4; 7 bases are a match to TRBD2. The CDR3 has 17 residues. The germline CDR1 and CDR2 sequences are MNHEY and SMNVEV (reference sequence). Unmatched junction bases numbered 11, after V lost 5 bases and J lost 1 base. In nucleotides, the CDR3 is TGTGCCAGCAGTCTAACTTTGGGGGGGGTGGCCAAAAACATTCAGTACTTC. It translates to CASSLTLGGVAKNIQYF.

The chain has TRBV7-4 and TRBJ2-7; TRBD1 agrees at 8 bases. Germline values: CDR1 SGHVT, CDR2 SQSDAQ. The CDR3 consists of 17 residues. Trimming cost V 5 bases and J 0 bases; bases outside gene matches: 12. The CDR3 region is CASSPYRTGPSSYEQYF. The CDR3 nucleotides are TGTGCCAGCAGCCCGTATCGGACAGGGCCAAGCTCCTACGAGCAGTACTTC. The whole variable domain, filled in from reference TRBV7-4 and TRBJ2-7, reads GAGVSQSPRYKVAKRGRDVALRCDSISGHVTLYWYRQTLGQGSEVLTYSQSDAQRDKSGRPSGRFSAERPERSVSTLKIQRTEQGDSAVYLCASSPYRTGPSSYEQYFGPGTRLTVT.

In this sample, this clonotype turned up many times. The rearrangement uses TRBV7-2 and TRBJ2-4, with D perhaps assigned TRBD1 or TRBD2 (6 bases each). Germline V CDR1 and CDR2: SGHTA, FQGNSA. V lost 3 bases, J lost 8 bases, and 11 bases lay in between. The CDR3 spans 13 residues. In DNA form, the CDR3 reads TGTGCCAGCAGCTTCAGTAGGGGGGACATTCAGTACTTC. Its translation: CASSFSRGDIQYF.

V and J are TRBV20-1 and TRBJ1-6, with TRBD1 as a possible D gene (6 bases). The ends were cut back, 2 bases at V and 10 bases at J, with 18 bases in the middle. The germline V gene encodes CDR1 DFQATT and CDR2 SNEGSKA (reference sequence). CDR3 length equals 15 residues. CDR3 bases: TGCAGTGCTAGACGATCGCAGGGGTTATGGTCACCCCTCCACTTT. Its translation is CSARRSQGLWSPLHF.

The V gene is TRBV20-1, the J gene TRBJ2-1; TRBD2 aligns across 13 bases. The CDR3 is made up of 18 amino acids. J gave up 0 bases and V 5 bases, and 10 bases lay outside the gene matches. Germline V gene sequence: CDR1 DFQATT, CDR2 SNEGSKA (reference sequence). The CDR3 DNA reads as TGCAGTGCTGGGCGACTAGCGGGGGGCCTTAGCTCCTACAATGAGCAGTTCTTC. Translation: CSAGRLAGGLSSYNEQFF.

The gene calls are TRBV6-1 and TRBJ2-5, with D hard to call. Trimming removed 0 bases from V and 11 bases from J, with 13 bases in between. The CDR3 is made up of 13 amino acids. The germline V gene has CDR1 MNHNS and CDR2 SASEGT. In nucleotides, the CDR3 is TGTGCCAGCAGTGAAGCCATTCACAATGAGCAGTACTTC. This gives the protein CASSEAIHNEQYF.

The CDR3 DNA follows: TGTGCCAGCAGCTTAACGGCTAGCGGGACAGATACGCAGTATTTT. This encodes CASSLTASGTDTQYF. The chain joins TRBV7-3 to TRBJ2-3, with 8 bases matching TRBD2. The CDR3 sequence is 15 residues long. V was clipped by 0 bases and J by 3 bases; unmatched bases: 2. Germline CDR1 reads SGHTA; CDR2 reads FQGTGA.

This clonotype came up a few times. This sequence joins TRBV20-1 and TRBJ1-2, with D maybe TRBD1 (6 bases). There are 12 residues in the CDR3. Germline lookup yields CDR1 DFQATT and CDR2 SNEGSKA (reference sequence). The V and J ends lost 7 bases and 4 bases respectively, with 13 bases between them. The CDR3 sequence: CSGIQGTYGYTF. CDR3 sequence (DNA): TGCAGTGGTATACAGGGTACCTATGGCTACACCTTC.

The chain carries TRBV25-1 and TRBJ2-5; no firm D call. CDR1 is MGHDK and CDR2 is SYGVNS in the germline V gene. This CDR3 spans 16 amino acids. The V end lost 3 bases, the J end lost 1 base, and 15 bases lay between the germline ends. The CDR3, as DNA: TGTGCCAGCAGTGAGACGGTGGGTTTGGGCCAAGAGACCCAGTACTTC. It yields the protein CASSETVGLGQETQYF.

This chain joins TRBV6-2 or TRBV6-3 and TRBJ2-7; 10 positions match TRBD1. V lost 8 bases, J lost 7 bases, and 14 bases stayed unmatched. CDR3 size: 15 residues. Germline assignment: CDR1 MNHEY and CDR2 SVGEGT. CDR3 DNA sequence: TGTGCCAGCGCCGGCGGGACAGGGGTTGTAAATGAGCAGTACTTC. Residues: CASAGGTGVVNEQYF.

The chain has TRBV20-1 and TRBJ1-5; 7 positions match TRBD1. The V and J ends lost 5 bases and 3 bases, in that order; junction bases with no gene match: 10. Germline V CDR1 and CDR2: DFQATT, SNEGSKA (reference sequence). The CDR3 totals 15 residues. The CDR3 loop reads CSAGRTGTDNQPQHF. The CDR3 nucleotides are TGCAGTGCTGGACGTACCGGGACAGACAATCAGCCCCAGCATTTT.

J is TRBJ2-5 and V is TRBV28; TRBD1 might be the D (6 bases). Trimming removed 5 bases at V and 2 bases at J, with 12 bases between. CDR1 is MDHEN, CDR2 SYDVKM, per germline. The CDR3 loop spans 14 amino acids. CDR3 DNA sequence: TGTGCCAGCAGTACCACAGGGTGGCAAGAGACCCAGTACTTC. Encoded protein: CASSTTGWQETQYF.

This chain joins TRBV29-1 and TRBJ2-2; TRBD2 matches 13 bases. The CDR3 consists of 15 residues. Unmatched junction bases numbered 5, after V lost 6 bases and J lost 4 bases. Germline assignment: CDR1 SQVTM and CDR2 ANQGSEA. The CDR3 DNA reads TGCAGCGTCGGGGGACTAGCGGGACGCACCGGGGAGCTGTTTTTT. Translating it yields CSVGGLAGRTGELFF.

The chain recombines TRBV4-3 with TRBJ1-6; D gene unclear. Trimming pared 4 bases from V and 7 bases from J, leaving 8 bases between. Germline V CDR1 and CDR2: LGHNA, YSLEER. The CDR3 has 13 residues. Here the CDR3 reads CASSPGPNSPLHF. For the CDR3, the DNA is TGCGCCAGCAGCCCCGGACCCAATTCACCCCTCCACTTT.

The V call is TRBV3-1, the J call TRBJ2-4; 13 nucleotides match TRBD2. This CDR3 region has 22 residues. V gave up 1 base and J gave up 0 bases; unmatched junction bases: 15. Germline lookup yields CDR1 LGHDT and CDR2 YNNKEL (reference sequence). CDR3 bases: TGTGCCAGCAGCCAAGCAAGGGATCTGGGACTAGCGGGGCACCTAGCCAAAAACATTCAGTACTTC. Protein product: CASSQARDLGLAGHLAKNIQYF.

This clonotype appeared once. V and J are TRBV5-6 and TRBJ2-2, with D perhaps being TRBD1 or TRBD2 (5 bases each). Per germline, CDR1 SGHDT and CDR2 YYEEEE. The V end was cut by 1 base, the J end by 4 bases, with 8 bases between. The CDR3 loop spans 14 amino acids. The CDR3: CASSLLGVTGELFF. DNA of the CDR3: TGTGCCAGCAGCTTGTTGGGGGTCACCGGGGAGCTGTTTTTT.

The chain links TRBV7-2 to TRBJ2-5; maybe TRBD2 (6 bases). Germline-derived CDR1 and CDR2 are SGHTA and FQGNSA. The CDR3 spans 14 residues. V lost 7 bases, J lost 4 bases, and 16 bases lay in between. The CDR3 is CASTGDRAGETQYF. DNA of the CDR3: TGTGCCAGCACCGGTGATAGAGCGGGAGAGACCCAGTACTTC.

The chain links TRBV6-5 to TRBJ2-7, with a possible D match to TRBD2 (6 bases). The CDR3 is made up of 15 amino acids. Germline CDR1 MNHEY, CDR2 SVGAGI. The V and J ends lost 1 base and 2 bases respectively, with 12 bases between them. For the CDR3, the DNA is TGTGCCAGCAGTTACTGGGAGGCGGCAACCTACGAGCAGTACTTC. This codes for CASSYWEAATYEQYF.

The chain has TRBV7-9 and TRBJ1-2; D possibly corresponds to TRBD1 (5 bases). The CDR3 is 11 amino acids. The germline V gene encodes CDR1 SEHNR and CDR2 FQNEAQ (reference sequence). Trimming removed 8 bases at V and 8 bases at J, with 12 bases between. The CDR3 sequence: CASLGGEGYTF. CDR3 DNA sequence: TGTGCCAGCCTGGGGGGAGAAGGCTACACCTTC.

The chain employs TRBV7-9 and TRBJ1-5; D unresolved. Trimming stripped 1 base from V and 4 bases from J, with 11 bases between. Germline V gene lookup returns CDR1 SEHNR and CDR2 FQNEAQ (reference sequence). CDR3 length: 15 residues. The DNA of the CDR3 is TGTGCCAGCAGCTTAGGCCTGGGTTTAAATCAGCCCCAGCATTTT. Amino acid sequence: CASSLGLGLNQPQHF.

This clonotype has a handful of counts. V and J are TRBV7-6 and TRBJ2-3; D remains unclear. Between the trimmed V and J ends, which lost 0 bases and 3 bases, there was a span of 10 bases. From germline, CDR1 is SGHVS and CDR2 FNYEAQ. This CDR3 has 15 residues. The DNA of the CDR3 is TGTGCCAGCAGCTTAGCTTGGACCTCGACAGATACGCAGTATTTT. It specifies CASSLAWTSTDTQYF.